This is a list of T cell receptor beta chains from one sample in a study of blood T cell repertoires in COVID-19. Assay used: immunoSEQ multiplex PCR; TCRdb lists only in-frame clones, some missing. The table records 150,000 to 200,000 clones, 88% of them present only once. The sequencing sample was made of PBMCs or T cells enriched from blood (not recorded which). The receptors stem from a woman aged 18 to 35 who had recovered from COVID-19. Each CDR3 is given with its conserved first and last residue. Fields, in order: V gene, J gene, clone size, D gene, CDR3 DNA, CDR3 protein. D genes are given only for firm matches. A row's size may be missing; if present it is once, few, many or a size class.

v_gene: TRBV25-1; j_gene: TRBJ2-7; abundance: NA; d_gene: TRBD1; CDR3nt: TGTGCCAGCAGGGAATCCGGGACAGGGCACTACGAGCAGTACTTC; CDR3aa: CASRESGTGHYEQYF
v_gene: TRBV5-6; j_gene: TRBJ1-6; abundance: NA; d_gene: TRBD1; CDR3nt: TGTGCCAGCAGCTTGGGGGACAGGGAAAATTCACCCCTCCACTTT; CDR3aa: CASSLGDRENSPLHF
v_gene: TRBV5-1; j_gene: TRBJ2-5; abundance: once; d_gene: TRBD1; CDR3nt: TGCGCCAGCAGCTTGGACAGGGGAGAGACCCAGTACTTC; CDR3aa: CASSLDRGETQYF
v_gene: TRBV12-5; j_gene: TRBJ2-1; abundance: NA; d_gene: NA; CDR3nt: TGTGCTAGTGGCCCAGGGTTTGGCGAGCAGTTCTTC; CDR3aa: CASGPGFGEQFF
v_gene: TRBV24-1; j_gene: TRBJ1-5; abundance: few; d_gene: NA; CDR3nt: TGTGCCGCGGGAAGCAATCAGCCCCAGCATTTT; CDR3aa: CAAGSNQPQHF
v_gene: TRBV11-1; j_gene: TRBJ2-7; abundance: NA; d_gene: NA; CDR3nt: TGTGCCAGCAGCTTAGGTTTTCCTTTCGAGCAGTACTTC; CDR3aa: CASSLGFPFEQYF
v_gene: TRBV5-5; j_gene: TRBJ2-1; abundance: NA; d_gene: NA; CDR3nt: TGTGCCAGCAGCTCCGCTGGACATCCCCTCTACAATGAGCAGTTCTTC; CDR3aa: CASSSAGHPLYNEQFF
v_gene: TRBV4-2; j_gene: TRBJ1-1; abundance: NA; d_gene: NA; CDR3nt: TGTGCCAGCAGCCTGAGCACGCCGAACACTGAAGCTTTCTTT; CDR3aa: CASSLSTPNTEAFF
v_gene: TRBV28; j_gene: TRBJ1-2; abundance: NA; d_gene: TRBD1; CDR3nt: TGTGCCAGCAGACGTATGGGACAGGGGGCTGGCTACACCTTC; CDR3aa: CASRRMGQGAGYTF
v_gene: TRBV29-1; j_gene: TRBJ1-5; abundance: once; d_gene: NA; CDR3nt: TGCAGCGACGTCCGTGGGAGGAGCAATCAGCCCCAGCATTTT; CDR3aa: CSDVRGRSNQPQHF
v_gene: TRBV28; j_gene: TRBJ2-7; abundance: once; d_gene: NA; CDR3nt: TGTGCCAGCAGTTTCTCGGGAACCTACGAGCAGTACTTC; CDR3aa: CASSFSGTYEQYF
v_gene: TRBV30; j_gene: TRBJ2-5; abundance: NA; d_gene: TRBD2; CDR3nt: TGTGCCTGGACTAGCGGGAGCCTCGACGAGACCCAGTACTTC; CDR3aa: CAWTSGSLDETQYF
v_gene: TRBV20-1; j_gene: TRBJ2-7; abundance: NA; d_gene: NA; CDR3nt: TGCAGTGCTAGTCCTGTGGAGGCCTACGAGCAGTACTTC; CDR3aa: CSASPVEAYEQYF
v_gene: TRBV10-3; j_gene: TRBJ2-7; abundance: NA; d_gene: NA; CDR3nt: TGTGCCATCAGTGAGTCCAGCGGAGCCTACGAGCAGTACTTC; CDR3aa: CAISESSGAYEQYF
v_gene: TRBV11-3; j_gene: TRBJ2-7; abundance: NA; d_gene: TRBD1; CDR3nt: TGTGCCAGCAGCGGATACAGGGGGCTGCGCTACGAGCAGTACTTC; CDR3aa: CASSGYRGLRYEQYF
v_gene: TRBV6-5; j_gene: TRBJ2-7; abundance: once; d_gene: TRBD2; CDR3nt: TGTGCCAGCAGCCCCCGGGACTACCCAACAGTCGAGCAGTACTTC; CDR3aa: CASSPRDYPTVEQYF
v_gene: TRBV6-5; j_gene: TRBJ1-2; abundance: NA; d_gene: TRBD1; CDR3nt: TGTGCCAGCATCCCGACAGGGCGTAACTATGGCTACACCTTC; CDR3aa: CASIPTGRNYGYTF
v_gene: TRBV10-1; j_gene: TRBJ2-2; abundance: NA; d_gene: NA; CDR3nt: TGCGCCAGCAGTGAATACAGGGAGCTGTTTTTT; CDR3aa: CASSEYRELFF
v_gene: TRBV5-5; j_gene: TRBJ1-1; abundance: NA; d_gene: NA; CDR3nt: TGTGCCACCATGGGACACTCGAACACTGAAGCTTTCTTT; CDR3aa: CATMGHSNTEAFF
v_gene: TRBV14; j_gene: TRBJ1-4; abundance: NA; d_gene: NA; CDR3nt: TGTGCCAGCAGCTTACGGACAGCCCTAACTAATGAAAAACTGTTTTTT; CDR3aa: CASSLRTALTNEKLFF
v_gene: TRBV28; j_gene: TRBJ1-4; abundance: NA; d_gene: NA; CDR3nt: TGTGCCAGCAGTTCGAGTAATGAAAAACTGTTTTTT; CDR3aa: CASSSSNEKLFF
v_gene: TRBV6-1; j_gene: TRBJ2-1; abundance: NA; d_gene: TRBD2; CDR3nt: TGTGCCAGCAGTGACACTAGCGGGGTGAGATACAATGAGCAGTTCTTC; CDR3aa: CASSDTSGVRYNEQFF
v_gene: TRBV28; j_gene: TRBJ1-6; abundance: NA; d_gene: TRBD1; CDR3nt: TGTGCCGAGGCCAGGGACAGGGGATCACCCCTCCACTTT; CDR3aa: CAEARDRGSPLHF
v_gene: TRBV6-6; j_gene: TRBJ1-5; abundance: NA; d_gene: TRBD1; CDR3nt: TGTGCCAGCAGTCTTAGACAGGCGCAGGGGGATCAGCCCCAGCATTTT; CDR3aa: CASSLRQAQGDQPQHF
v_gene: TRBV24-1; j_gene: TRBJ2-7; abundance: NA; d_gene: TRBD1; CDR3nt: TGTGCCACCAGTGAGGGACAGGGGGCTTTCTACGAGCAGTACTTC; CDR3aa: CATSEGQGAFYEQYF
v_gene: TRBV19; j_gene: TRBJ2-3; abundance: NA; d_gene: TRBD2; CDR3nt: TGTGCCAGTAGGCGGGACGGCTTTAGCGGGACAGATACGCAGTATTTT; CDR3aa: CASRRDGFSGTDTQYF
v_gene: TRBV4-3; j_gene: TRBJ1-1; abundance: NA; d_gene: TRBD1; CDR3nt: TGCGCCAGCAGCCCTCGACAGGGACTGGTTTCGAGCACTGAAGCTTTCTTT; CDR3aa: CASSPRQGLVSSTEAFF
v_gene: TRBV19; j_gene: TRBJ1-5; abundance: NA; d_gene: NA; CDR3nt: TGTGCCACCGAAAGGACGGACACTAGCAATCAGCCCCAGCATTTT; CDR3aa: CATERTDTSNQPQHF
v_gene: TRBV5-1; j_gene: TRBJ2-1; abundance: NA; d_gene: TRBD2; CDR3nt: TGCGCCAGCAGCTCCGGCGGGAGCGACATATACAATGAGCAGTTCTTC; CDR3aa: CASSSGGSDIYNEQFF
v_gene: TRBV12-3/TRBV12-4; j_gene: TRBJ2-1; abundance: once; d_gene: NA; CDR3nt: TGTGCCAGCAGCCTAGCAGGGGACAATGAGCAGTTCTTC; CDR3aa: CASSLAGDNEQFF
v_gene: TRBV5-1; j_gene: TRBJ2-3; abundance: NA; d_gene: NA; CDR3nt: TGCGCCAGCAGCTTGGGGCACGCGACAAGCACAGATACGCAGTATTTT; CDR3aa: CASSLGHATSTDTQYF
v_gene: TRBV6-5; j_gene: TRBJ2-7; abundance: NA; d_gene: TRBD1; CDR3nt: TGTGCCAGCAGGGAGGGACAGGGGGAGCAGTACTTC; CDR3aa: CASREGQGEQYF
v_gene: TRBV29-1; j_gene: TRBJ2-7; abundance: NA; d_gene: NA; CDR3nt: TGCAGCCCGCTTAGGAGGTTCTGGTCCGAGCAGTACTTC; CDR3aa: CSPLRRFWSEQYF
v_gene: TRBV4-2; j_gene: TRBJ2-1; abundance: NA; d_gene: NA; CDR3nt: TGTGCCAGCAGCGACAACAGGAATGAGCAGTTCTTC; CDR3aa: CASSDNRNEQFF
v_gene: TRBV6-2/TRBV6-3; j_gene: TRBJ1-6; abundance: NA; d_gene: TRBD1; CDR3nt: TGTGCCAGCAGTTATGGGGACAGGGGAAATTCACCCCTCCACTTT; CDR3aa: CASSYGDRGNSPLHF
v_gene: TRBV5-1; j_gene: TRBJ1-1; abundance: NA; d_gene: TRBD1; CDR3nt: TGCGCCAGCAGCTTGGTTGGACAGGGAATGGTAAAACCAAATCAAGCTTTCTTT; CDR3aa: CASSLVGQGMVKPNQAFF
v_gene: TRBV7-8; j_gene: TRBJ2-6; abundance: NA; d_gene: NA; CDR3nt: TGTGCCAGCAGCTTAGTCGGGTTAGACCTAAGTGGGGCCAACGTCCTGACTTTC; CDR3aa: CASSLVGLDLSGANVLTF
v_gene: TRBV4-3; j_gene: TRBJ2-3; abundance: once; d_gene: TRBD2; CDR3nt: TGCGCCAGCAGCCAAGATATGAGCGGGGGACCTAACACAGATACGCAGTATTTT; CDR3aa: CASSQDMSGGPNTDTQYF
v_gene: TRBV2; j_gene: TRBJ2-2; abundance: NA; d_gene: TRBD1; CDR3nt: TGTGCCAGCAAACCGGGACAGAGCACCGGGGAGCTGTTTTTT; CDR3aa: CASKPGQSTGELFF
v_gene: TRBV14; j_gene: TRBJ2-5; abundance: NA; d_gene: TRBD2; CDR3nt: TGTGCCAGCAGCCCCAAAATCCTGCTAGCGGGGTACCAAGAGACCCAGTACTTC; CDR3aa: CASSPKILLAGYQETQYF
v_gene: TRBV6-5; j_gene: TRBJ1-4; abundance: NA; d_gene: TRBD1; CDR3nt: TGTGCCAGCAACACAAACAGGGGTGGCGAAAAACTGTTTTTT; CDR3aa: CASNTNRGGEKLFF
v_gene: TRBV6-5; j_gene: TRBJ2-1; abundance: NA; d_gene: TRBD2; CDR3nt: TGTGCCAGCAGTTACCTAGCGGGAGGGCCGGTAGTTGAGCAGTTCTTC; CDR3aa: CASSYLAGGPVVEQFF
v_gene: TRBV27; j_gene: TRBJ2-7; abundance: NA; d_gene: NA; CDR3nt: TGTGCCAGCAGTTTATCAGCCGGGGGAATCATCTACGAGCAGTACTTC; CDR3aa: CASSLSAGGIIYEQYF
v_gene: TRBV7-9; j_gene: TRBJ2-7; abundance: NA; d_gene: TRBD1; CDR3nt: TGTGCCAGCAGCTCCGGGACAGGGGAAGACTACGAGCAGTACTTC; CDR3aa: CASSSGTGEDYEQYF
v_gene: TRBV25-1; j_gene: TRBJ1-2; abundance: NA; d_gene: NA; CDR3nt: TGTGCCAGCAGTGAATCGGGGGAGAGGGAGGGATACTATGGCTACACCTTC; CDR3aa: CASSESGEREGYYGYTF
v_gene: TRBV19; j_gene: TRBJ2-3; abundance: once; d_gene: TRBD2; CDR3nt: TGTGCCAGTAGTACAACCGGGACTATTGTCTTAGATACGCAGTATTTT; CDR3aa: CASSTTGTIVLDTQYF